The entry that follows covers one T cell receptor (beta chain) sequence. TCRdb fed the 5' RACE reads into MiXCR, producing one record per CDR3 protein. The sample lists more than 300,000 distinct CDR3 sequences, approximately 15% occurring once. This entry comes from a study of T-cell memory formation after mild COVID-19. With 1 base removed from V and 3 bases from J, the gap between germline ends came to 10 bases. The CDR3 sequence is 14 residues long. This TCR was recovered from a young man who had mild COVID-19 (a few samples of this study predate the infection). Cell type and time point are not known. The gene calls are TRBV12-3 or TRBV12-4 and TRBJ2-7; D may be TRBD2 (6 bases). Material for sequencing was PBMCs or a T cell subset sorted from them (not recorded which). CDR3 region: CASSLGGDFYEQYF. The DNA for the CDR3 is TGTGCCAGCAGTTTAGGCGGGGACTTCTACGAGCAGTACTTC.